The 25 T cell receptor beta chains below all came from one sample that was sequenced in a study of shared clonotypes between healthy human individuals. Measured with immunoSEQ multiplex PCR; TCRdb has only the in-frame clones, and not every one. The sample yields about 1 million clones, about 77% seen once. Sequencing input: memory CD4+ T cells sorted from blood. Subset of the sample: CD45RA-negative fraction. The source is a man younger than 30 in good health.

This clone turned up a few times. The J gene is TRBJ2-7, the V gene TRBV28; TRBD1 matches 8 bases. This CDR3 region has 15 residues. Germline CDR1 is MDHEN and CDR2 is SYDVKM. After removal of 6 bases from V and 0 bases from J, the junction contained 7 bases not matched to a gene. The CDR3, as DNA: TGTGCCAGCAGCGACTCGACAGGGGCCTCCTACGAGCAGTACTTC. As protein: CASSDSTGASYEQYF.

As concerns this clone: In the same sample, other DNA sequences code for this CDR3. The genes are TRBV5-4 and TRBJ2-4, with D perhaps TRBD1 (6 bases). The CDR3 has 14 residues. CDR1 is SGHNT and CDR2 is YYREEE in the germline V gene (reference sequence). The V and J ends lost 2 bases and 1 base respectively, with 7 bases between them. As DNA, the CDR3 is TGTGCCAGCAGCTTAGGGGGTGCCAAAAACATTCAGTACTTC. Protein: CASSLGGAKNIQYF.

This clone was counted a single time. This chain links TRBV7-8 with TRBJ1-5; D may be TRBD1 (6 bases). Germline values: CDR1 SGHVS, CDR2 FQNEAQ. The CDR3 consists of 15 residues. V shed 2 bases and J shed 0 bases, with 8 bases lying between them. CDR3 amino acids: CASSLRTASNQPQHF. The CDR3, as DNA: TGTGCCAGCAGCTTACGGACAGCTAGCAATCAGCCCCAGCATTTT.

The J gene is TRBJ2-3, the V gene TRBV5-1; the D is unclear. Germline V gives CDR1 SGHRS, CDR2 YFSETQ. This CDR3 is 15 amino acids long. With 4 bases removed from V and 4 bases from J, the gap between germline ends came to 16 bases. The CDR3 DNA reads TGCGCCAGCAGCGAGAGTGGGTTCGGCGCAGATACGCAGTATTTT. It is translated as CASSESGFGADTQYF.

J is TRBJ1-3 and V is TRBV29-1; TRBD1 matches at 7 bases. Per germline, CDR1 SQVTM and CDR2 ANQGSEA. The CDR3 runs 14 residues. Germline trimming cut 6 bases from V and 4 bases from J; bases unmatched to any gene: 9. Here the CDR3 DNA reads TGCAGCGTCGAACAGGGGAACGCCGGAAACACCATATATTTT. Residues: CSVEQGNAGNTIYF.

This chain links TRBV15 with TRBJ2-6; TRBD1 matches at 7 bases. This CDR3 spans 18 amino acids. Trimming at V came to 1 base and at J to 0 bases, leaving 6 bases not matched to a gene. Per the germline V gene, CDR1 is LNHNV and CDR2 is YYDKDF (reference sequence). CDR3: CATSRGQGRNSGANVLTF. The DNA for the CDR3 is TGTGCCACCAGCAGAGGACAGGGCCGGAACTCTGGGGCCAACGTCCTGACTTTC. The full variable domain, in which reference TRBV15 and TRBJ2-6 provide the parts outside the CDR3, is DAMVIQNPRYQVTQFGKPVTLSCSQTLNHNVMYWYQQKSSQAPKLLFHYYDKDFNNEADTPDNFQSRRPNTSFCFLDIRSPGLGDTAMYLCATSRGQGRNSGANVLTFGAGSRLTVL.

This clone was counted a few times. V is TRBV1 and J is TRBJ2-7; TRBD2 is the table's D call, not checked against the DNA. TRBV1 is shown as a pseudogene. The CDR3 sequence is 16 residues long. CDR3 DNA: TGCACCAGCAGCCACCGACTAGCGGGAGGCCCCCACGAGCAGTACTTC. Residues: CTSSHRLAGGPHEQYF.

The V gene is TRBV7-2, the J gene TRBJ2-1; the D is unclear. CDR3 size: 17 residues. Germline CDR1 SGHTA, CDR2 FQGNSA. Trimming took off 1 base at V and 0 bases at J, with 13 bases between the two ends. The CDR3 region is CASSLESSAGSYNEQFF. The CDR3 bases are TGTGCCAGCAGCTTAGAATCTTCGGCAGGCTCCTACAATGAGCAGTTCTTC.

The chain links TRBV29-1 to TRBJ1-2; D not certain. CDR3 length equals 10 residues. Trimming left V 0 bases short and J 8 bases short, with 4 bases between. CDR1 is SQVTM and CDR2 is ANQGSEA in the germline V gene. The CDR3 DNA follows: TGCAGCGTTGAAGAAGGGGGCTACACCTTC. This codes for CSVEEGGYTF.

The sample holds a few counts of this clone. V gene TRBV15 combines with J gene TRBJ1-1; possibly TRBD1 for D (6 bases). Between the trimmed V and J ends, which lost 3 bases and 2 bases, there was a span of 7 bases. Germline-derived CDR1 and CDR2 are LNHNV and YYDKDF (reference sequence). This CDR3 is 13 amino acids long. The CDR3 DNA is TGTGCCACCAGCAGGGACAGTAACACTGAAGCTTTCTTT. It encodes CATSRDSNTEAFF.

This clone has more than one count but fewer than ten. The chain carries TRBV9 and TRBJ1-5; D remains ambiguous. This CDR3 region has 13 residues. From germline, CDR1 is SGDLS and CDR2 YYNGEE. Trimming cost V 0 bases and J 11 bases, with 12 bases left between them. Here the CDR3 DNA reads TGTGCCAGCAGCGTAGGGCCGAAGCAGGCCCAGCATTTT. It specifies CASSVGPKQAQHF.

The sample holds one count of this clone. V gene TRBV6-1 combines with J gene TRBJ2-3, with D unresolved. The CDR3 runs 15 residues. CDR1 is MNHNS and CDR2 is SASEGT in the germline V gene. V was pared by 2 bases and J by 5 bases, with 14 bases between. The CDR3 DNA is TGTGCCAGCAGTGAATATACAAGGCACGGAGATACGCAGTATTTT. Encoded protein: CASSEYTRHGDTQYF.

The chain couples TRBV19 to TRBJ2-1, with 7 nucleotides matching TRBD2. This CDR3 spans 12 amino acids. Germline CDR1 and CDR2: LNHDA and SQIVND (reference sequence). V was pared by 1 base and J by 10 bases, with 1 base of the junction left unmatched. The CDR3: CASSIGTREQFF. The DNA for the CDR3 is TGTGCCAGTAGTATAGGGACTAGAGAGCAGTTCTTC.

In its sample, this clone was seen a few times. The chain recombines TRBV21-1 with TRBJ2-7; TRBD2 is the table's D call and was not checked against the DNA. TRBV21-1 is a documented pseudogene. The CDR3 contains 17 residues. Here the CDR3 reads CASSPTPPLAGSYEQYF. CDR3 in DNA: TGTGCCAGCAGCCCCACACCCCCGCTAGCGGGTTCCTACGAGCAGTACTTC.

This clone was seen a single time. The genes are TRBV10-3 and TRBJ2-2; D uncertain. Trimming cost V 4 bases and J 2 bases, with 2 bases left between them. The CDR3 has 12 amino acids. Looked up from germline, CDR1 is ENHRY and CDR2 is SYGVKD. The CDR3 sequence: CAISVNTGELFF. For the CDR3, the DNA is TGTGCCATCAGTGTCAACACCGGGGAGCTGTTTTTT.

The CDR3 DNA reads TGTGCCAGCAGCTTAATGCTAGATACGCAGTATTTT. It yields the protein CASSLMLDTQYF. The chain is built from TRBV5-4 and TRBJ2-3; D ambiguous. This CDR3 is built from 12 residues. The V and J ends lost 2 bases and 5 bases respectively, with 6 bases between them. The V gene's germline CDR1 is SGHNT and CDR2 YYREEE (reference sequence).

V is TRBV6-5 and J is TRBJ2-1; 13 nucleotides agree with TRBD2. V shed 6 bases and J 7 bases; nucleotides not matched to a gene: 6. This CDR3 spans 15 amino acids. Germline values: CDR1 MNHEY, CDR2 SVGAGI. CDR3 nucleotides: TGTGCCAGCAGACTGACTAGCGGGGGGTCGAATGAGCAGTTCTTC. Encoded protein: CASRLTSGGSNEQFF.

Concerning this clone: At the DNA level, this CDR3 is encoded by other sequences in the same sample as well. The rearrangement joins TRBV27 to TRBJ2-7; TRBD1 aligns across 9 bases. The CDR3 loop spans 15 amino acids. CDR1 and CDR2 from the germline V gene are MNHEY and SMNVEV (reference sequence). Trimming removed 2 bases from V and 4 bases from J; junction bases left unmatched: 6. The CDR3 DNA follows: TGTGCCAGCAGTTTAACCGGGACAGGGAGGTACGAGCAGTACTTC. Protein sequence: CASSLTGTGRYEQYF.

Comments on this clone: The sample carries other DNA sequences with the same CDR3. The CDR3 region has the DNA TGTGCCAGCAGAACCCAAGGGGCTAATTCACCCCTCCACTTT. Residues: CASRTQGANSPLHF. The V and J genes are TRBV6-5 and TRBJ1-6, with D possibly being TRBD1 (5 bases). Germline V gives CDR1 MNHEY, CDR2 SVGAGI. Trimming removed 6 bases from V and 6 bases from J, with 12 bases in between. This CDR3 is 14 amino acids long.

The rearrangement uses TRBV27 and TRBJ1-4; perhaps TRBD1 as D (5 bases). V was shortened by 4 bases and J by 10 bases, with 19 bases between the two germline ends. The CDR3 consists of 15 residues. Per the germline V gene, CDR1 is MNHEY and CDR2 is SMNVEV (reference sequence). The CDR3 region is CASSSVTGESLKLFF. CDR3 in DNA: TGTGCCAGCAGTTCAGTGACGGGGGAATCTCTAAAACTGTTTTTT.

This clone was detected only once. The CDR3 nucleotides read TGTGCCAGCAGCCCACTTGGTAGTACAGGTTATACGATTGGGCAGTACTTC. This codes for CASSPLGSTGYTIGQYF. The chain is built from TRBV5-6 and TRBJ2-7, with a tentative D call TRBD1 (5 bases). The CDR3 is 17 residues long. The germline V gene has CDR1 SGHDT and CDR2 YYEEEE. Trimming cost V 4 bases and J 9 bases, with 29 bases left between them.

The rearrangement uses TRBV5-1 and TRBJ2-7; a weak D match, TRBD1 (6 bases). The V end was cut by 1 base, the J end by 6 bases, with 8 bases between. CDR1 and CDR2 from the germline V gene are SGHRS and YFSETQ. The CDR3 consists of 12 residues. In nucleotides, the CDR3 is TGCGCCAGCAGCTTGTGGGGGCGCGAGCAGTACTTC. Translated, it gives CASSLWGREQYF.

The genes are TRBV30 and TRBJ1-1; TRBD1 might be the D (6 bases). Germline CDR1 reads GTSNPN; CDR2 reads SVGIG (reference sequence). The ends were cut back, 8 bases at V and 1 base at J, with 14 bases in the middle. This CDR3 region has 13 residues. CDR3 protein: CARCEQGNTEAFF. Written as DNA, the CDR3 is TGTGCCCGCTGTGAACAGGGGAACACTGAAGCTTTCTTT.

The J gene is TRBJ2-7, the V gene TRBV6-1; unclear D gene. Germline loops: CDR1 MNHNS, CDR2 SASEGT. The CDR3 totals 11 residues. Between the trimmed V and J ends, which lost 4 bases and 3 bases, there was a span of 4 bases. Here the CDR3 reads CASSADYEQYF. In DNA form, the CDR3 reads TGTGCCAGCAGTGCGGACTACGAGCAGTACTTC.

The sample holds a few counts of this clone. The genes are TRBV7-9 and TRBJ1-5; D remains unclear. The CDR3 extends over 13 amino acids. The germline CDR1 and CDR2 sequences are SEHNR and FQNEAQ (reference sequence). The V gene lost 6 bases and the J gene lost 5 bases, with 11 bases spanning the gap. CDR3 loop: CASSPNKDQPQHF. The CDR3 coding sequence is TGTGCCAGCAGTCCCAATAAGGATCAGCCCCAGCATTTT.